This T cell receptor (beta chain) is from a study of T cell changes during pregnancy in multiple sclerosis. This clone was seen just once. Profiling relied on immunoSEQ multiplex PCR, and the TCRdb table lists in-frame clones only, not all of them. The top ten clones hold around 2.5% of a sample with some 60,000 clones, about 92% of them seen once. CDR1 and CDR2 from the germline V gene are SGHAT and FQNNGV. This CDR3 spans 13 amino acids. Trimming took off 8 bases at V and 8 bases at J, with 17 bases between the two ends. The TCR comes from a female donor in good health, enrolled as a control in a pregnancy study. This material consisted of peripheral blood, taken in the second trimester of pregnancy. This rearrangement joins TRBV11-2 to TRBJ2-3, with D possibly TRBD2 on 6 matching bases. This chain's CDR3 is CASRLEGTGTQYF. The CDR3 nucleotides read TGTGCCAGCCGCCTGGAGGGGACTGGTACGCAGTATTTT.